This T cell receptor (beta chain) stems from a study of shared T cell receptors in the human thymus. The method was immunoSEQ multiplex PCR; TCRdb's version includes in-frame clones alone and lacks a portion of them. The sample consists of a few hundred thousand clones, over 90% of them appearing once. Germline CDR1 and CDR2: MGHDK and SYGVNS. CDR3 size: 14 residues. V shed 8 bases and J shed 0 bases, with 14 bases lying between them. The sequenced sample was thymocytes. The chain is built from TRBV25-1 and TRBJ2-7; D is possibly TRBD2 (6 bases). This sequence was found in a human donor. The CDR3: CASAPWDSSYEQYF. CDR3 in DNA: TGTGCCAGCGCACCTTGGGACTCCTCCTACGAGCAGTACTTC.